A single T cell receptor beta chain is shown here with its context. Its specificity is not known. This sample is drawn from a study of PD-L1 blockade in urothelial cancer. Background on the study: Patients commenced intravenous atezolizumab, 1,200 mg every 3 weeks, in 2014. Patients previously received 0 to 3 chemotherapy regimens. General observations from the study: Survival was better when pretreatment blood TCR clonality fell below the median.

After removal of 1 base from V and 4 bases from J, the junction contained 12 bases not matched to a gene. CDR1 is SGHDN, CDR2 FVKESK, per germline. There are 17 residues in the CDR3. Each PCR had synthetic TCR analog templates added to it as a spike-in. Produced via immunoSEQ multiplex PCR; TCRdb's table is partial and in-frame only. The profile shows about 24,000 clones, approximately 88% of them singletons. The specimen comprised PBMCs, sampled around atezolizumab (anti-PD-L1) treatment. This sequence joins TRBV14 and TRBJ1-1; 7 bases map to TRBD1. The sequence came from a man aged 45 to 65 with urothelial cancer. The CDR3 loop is CASSQGQGQKRRTEAFF. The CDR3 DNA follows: TGTGCCAGCAGCCAAGGCCAGGGACAGAAAAGGCGCACTGAAGCTTTCTTT. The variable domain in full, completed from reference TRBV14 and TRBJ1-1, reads EAGVTQFPSHSVIEKGQTVTLRCDPISGHDNLYWYRRVMGKEIKFLLHFVKESKQDESGMPNNRFLAERTGGTYSTLKVQPAELEDSGVYFCASSQGQGQKRRTEAFFGQGTRLTVV.